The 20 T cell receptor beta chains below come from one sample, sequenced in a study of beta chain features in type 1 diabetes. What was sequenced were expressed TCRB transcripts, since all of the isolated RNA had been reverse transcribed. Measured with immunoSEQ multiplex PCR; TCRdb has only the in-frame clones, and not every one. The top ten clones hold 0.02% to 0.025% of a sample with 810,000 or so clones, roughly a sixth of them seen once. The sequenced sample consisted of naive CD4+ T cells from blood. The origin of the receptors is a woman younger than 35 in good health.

The CDR3 loop reads CASSLGLAGGLYNEQFF. The DNA of the CDR3 is TGTGCCAGTAGTCTTGGACTAGCGGGAGGGCTTTACAATGAGCAGTTCTTC. This sequence joins TRBV19 and TRBJ2-1; 15 nucleotides agree with TRBD2. This CDR3 has 17 amino acids. Germline-derived CDR1 and CDR2 are LNHDA and SQIVND (reference sequence). Trimming at V came to 5 bases and at J to 4 bases, leaving 6 bases not matched to a gene.

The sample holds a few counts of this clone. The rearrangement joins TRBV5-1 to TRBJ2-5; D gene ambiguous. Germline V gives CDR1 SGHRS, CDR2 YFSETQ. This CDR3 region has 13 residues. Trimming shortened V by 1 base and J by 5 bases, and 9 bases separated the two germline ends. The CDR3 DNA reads TGCGCCAGCAGCTTGAAACCTCTGGAGACCCAGTACTTC. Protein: CASSLKPLETQYF.

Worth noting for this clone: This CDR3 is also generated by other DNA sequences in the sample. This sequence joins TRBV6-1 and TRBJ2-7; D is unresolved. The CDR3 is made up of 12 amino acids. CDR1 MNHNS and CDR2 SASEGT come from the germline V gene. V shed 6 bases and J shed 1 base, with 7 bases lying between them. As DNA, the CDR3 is TGTGCCAGCAGCCGGTCATCCTACGAGCAGTACTTC. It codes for CASSRSSYEQYF.

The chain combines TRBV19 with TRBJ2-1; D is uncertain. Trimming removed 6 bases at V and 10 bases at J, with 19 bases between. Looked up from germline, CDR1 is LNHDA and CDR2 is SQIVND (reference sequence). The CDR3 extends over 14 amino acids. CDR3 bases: TGTGCCAGTAGGCCCCTTATATCGTCTGGCGAGCAGTTCTTC. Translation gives CASRPLISSGEQFF.

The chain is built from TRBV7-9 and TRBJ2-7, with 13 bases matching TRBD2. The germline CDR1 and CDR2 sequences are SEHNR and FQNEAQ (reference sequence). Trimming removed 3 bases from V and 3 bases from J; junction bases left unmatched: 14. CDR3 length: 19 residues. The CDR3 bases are TGTGCCAGCAGCTTCCCCCGTACTAGCGGGAGGGTTTACTTCTACGAGCAGTACTTC. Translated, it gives CASSFPRTSGRVYFYEQYF.

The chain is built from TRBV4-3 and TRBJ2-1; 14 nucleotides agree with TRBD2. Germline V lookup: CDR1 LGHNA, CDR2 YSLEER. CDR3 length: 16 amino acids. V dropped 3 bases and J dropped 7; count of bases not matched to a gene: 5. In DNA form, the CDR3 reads TGCGCCAGCAGCCAGGGACTAGCGGGAGCACAGAATGAGCAGTTCTTC. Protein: CASSQGLAGAQNEQFF.

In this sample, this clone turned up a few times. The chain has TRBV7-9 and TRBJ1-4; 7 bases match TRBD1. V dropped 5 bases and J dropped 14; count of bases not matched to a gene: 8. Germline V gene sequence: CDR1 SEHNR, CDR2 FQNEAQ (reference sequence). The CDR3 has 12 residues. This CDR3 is CASSLLGQDLFF. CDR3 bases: TGTGCCAGCAGCCTCCTTGGACAGGACCTGTTTTTT.

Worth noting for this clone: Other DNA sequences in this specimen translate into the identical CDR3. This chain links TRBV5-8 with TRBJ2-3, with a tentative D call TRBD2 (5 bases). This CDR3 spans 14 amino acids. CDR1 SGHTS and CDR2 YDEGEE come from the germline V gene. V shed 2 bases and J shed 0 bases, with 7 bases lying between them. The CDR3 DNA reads TGTGCCAGCAGCTTAGGCGGGAGCACAGATACGCAGTATTTT. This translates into CASSLGGSTDTQYF.

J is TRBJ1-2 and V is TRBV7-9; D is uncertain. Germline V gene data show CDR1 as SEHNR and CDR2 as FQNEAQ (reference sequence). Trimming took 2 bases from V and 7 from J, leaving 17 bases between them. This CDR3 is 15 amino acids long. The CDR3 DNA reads TGTGCCAGCAGCTTATTTGATAAGGGTGTAGGTGGCTACACCTTC. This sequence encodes CASSLFDKGVGGYTF.

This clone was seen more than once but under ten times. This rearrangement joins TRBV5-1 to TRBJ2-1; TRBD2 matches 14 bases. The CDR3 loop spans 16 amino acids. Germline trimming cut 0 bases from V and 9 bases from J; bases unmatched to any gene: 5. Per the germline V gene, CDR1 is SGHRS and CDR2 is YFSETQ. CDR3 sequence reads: CASSLAGTSGSGEQFF. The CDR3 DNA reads TGCGCCAGCAGCTTGGCGGGGACTAGCGGGAGTGGTGAGCAGTTCTTC.

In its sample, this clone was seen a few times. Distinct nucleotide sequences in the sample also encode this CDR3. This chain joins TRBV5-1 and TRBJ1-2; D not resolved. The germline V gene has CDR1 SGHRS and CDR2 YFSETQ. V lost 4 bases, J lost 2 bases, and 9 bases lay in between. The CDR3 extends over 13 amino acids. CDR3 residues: CASSPGLNYGYTF. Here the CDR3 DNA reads TGCGCCAGCAGCCCAGGATTGAACTATGGCTACACCTTC.

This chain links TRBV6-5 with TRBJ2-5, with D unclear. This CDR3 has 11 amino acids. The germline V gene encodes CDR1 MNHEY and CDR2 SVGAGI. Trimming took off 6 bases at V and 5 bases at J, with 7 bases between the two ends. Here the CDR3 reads CASSQAETQYF. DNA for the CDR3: TGTGCCAGCAGCCAGGCGGAGACCCAGTACTTC.

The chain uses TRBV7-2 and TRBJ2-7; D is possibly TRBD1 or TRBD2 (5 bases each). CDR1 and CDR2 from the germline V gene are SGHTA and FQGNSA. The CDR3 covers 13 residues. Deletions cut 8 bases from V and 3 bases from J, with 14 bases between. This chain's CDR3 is CASGRDGNYEQYF. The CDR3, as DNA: TGTGCCAGCGGAAGGGACGGAAACTACGAGCAGTACTTC.

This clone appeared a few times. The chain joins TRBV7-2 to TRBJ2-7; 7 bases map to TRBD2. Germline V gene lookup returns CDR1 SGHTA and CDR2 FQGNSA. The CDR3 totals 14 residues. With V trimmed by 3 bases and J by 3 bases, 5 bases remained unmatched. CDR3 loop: CASSLGGSLYEQYF. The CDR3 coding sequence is TGTGCCAGCAGCTTGGGCGGGAGCCTCTACGAGCAGTACTTC.

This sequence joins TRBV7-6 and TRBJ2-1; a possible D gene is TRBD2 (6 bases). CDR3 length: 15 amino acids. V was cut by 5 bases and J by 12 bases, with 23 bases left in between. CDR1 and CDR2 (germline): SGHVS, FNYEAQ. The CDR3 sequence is CASSLGMDYTTVQFF. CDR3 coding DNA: TGTGCCAGCAGCCTAGGAATGGACTACACAACCGTGCAGTTCTTC.

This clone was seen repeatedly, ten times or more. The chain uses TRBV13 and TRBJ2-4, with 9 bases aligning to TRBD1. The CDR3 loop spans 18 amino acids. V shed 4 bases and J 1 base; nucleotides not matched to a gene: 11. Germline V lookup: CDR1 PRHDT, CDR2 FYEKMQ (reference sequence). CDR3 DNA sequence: TGTGCCAGCAGCTCCACCTGGACAGGGGCAAAGGCCAAAAACATTCAGTACTTC. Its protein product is CASSSTWTGAKAKNIQYF.

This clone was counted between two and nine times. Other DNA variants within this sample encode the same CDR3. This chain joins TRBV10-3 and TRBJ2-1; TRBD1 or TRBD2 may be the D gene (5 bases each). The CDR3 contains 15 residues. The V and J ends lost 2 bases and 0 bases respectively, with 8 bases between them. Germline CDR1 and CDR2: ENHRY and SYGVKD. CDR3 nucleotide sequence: TGTGCCATCAGTGAGGGGGGAAGCTCCTACAATGAGCAGTTCTTC. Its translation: CAISEGGSSYNEQFF.

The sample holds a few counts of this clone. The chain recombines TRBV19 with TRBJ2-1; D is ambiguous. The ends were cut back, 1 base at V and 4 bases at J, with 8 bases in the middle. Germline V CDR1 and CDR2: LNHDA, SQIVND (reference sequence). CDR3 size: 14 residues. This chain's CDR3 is CASSIAGTYNEQFF. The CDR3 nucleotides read TGTGCCAGTAGTATAGCGGGTACTTACAATGAGCAGTTCTTC.

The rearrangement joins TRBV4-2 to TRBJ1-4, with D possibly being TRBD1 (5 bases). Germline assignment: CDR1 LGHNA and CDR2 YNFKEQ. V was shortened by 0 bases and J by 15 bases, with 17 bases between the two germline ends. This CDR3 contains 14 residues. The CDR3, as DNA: TGTGCCAGCAGCCAAGATATCTTTAGGGACCTAGTGTTTTTT. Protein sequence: CASSQDIFRDLVFF.

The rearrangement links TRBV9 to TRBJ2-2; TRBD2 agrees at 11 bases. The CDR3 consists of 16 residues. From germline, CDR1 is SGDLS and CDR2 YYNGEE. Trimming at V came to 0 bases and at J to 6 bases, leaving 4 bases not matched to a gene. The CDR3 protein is CASSVVVAGGAGELFF. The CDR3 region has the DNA TGTGCCAGCAGCGTAGTTGTAGCGGGAGGGGCCGGGGAGCTGTTTTTT.